One sample yielded the 17 T cell receptor beta chains listed below, sequenced in a study of blood T cell repertoires in COVID-19. The protocol was immunoSEQ multiplex PCR, while the TCRdb copy is restricted to in-frame clones and leaves out a portion. The data hold 150,000 or so clones, with 88% observed a single time. Sequenced: peripheral blood. The source is a woman aged 55-69 years with acute or convalescent COVID-19.

This clone was seen only a few times. At one of its ends the junction is not consistent with the germline gene, which may arise from a read error. The V call is TRBV7-7, the J call TRBJ2-5; the D call may be TRBD1 or TRBD2 (5 bases each). The length of the CDR3 is 15 residues. Germline V CDR1 and CDR2: SSHAT, FNYEAQ (reference sequence). CDR3 DNA: TGTGCTAGCAGCTTAGCGTTTGGGGCGCGTGAGACCCAGTACTTC. Encoded protein: CASSLAFGARETQYF.

This clone appeared a few times. The V gene is TRBV3-1 (or the pseudogene TRBV3-2), the J gene TRBJ1-1; tentatively, D is TRBD1 (5 bases). Germline lookup yields CDR1 LGHDT and CDR2 YNNKEL (reference sequence). The CDR3 is 13 amino acids. V lost 4 bases and J 12 bases, leaving 18 bases between the germline ends. The CDR3 DNA sequence: TGTGCCAGCAGCCTAAGAGTAGCAGGGAGGACTTTCTTT. Its protein is CASSLRVAGRTFF.

This clone was seen more than once but under ten times. The V call is TRBV30, the J call TRBJ1-5, with TRBD1 as a possible D gene (5 bases). CDR1 is GTSNPN, CDR2 SVGIG, per germline (reference sequence). Trimming left V 0 bases short and J 6 bases short, with 18 bases between. The CDR3 covers 16 residues. CDR3 sequence: CAWSVGGDPLGQPQHF. Written as DNA, the CDR3 is TGTGCCTGGAGTGTAGGAGGGGACCCCCTGGGTCAGCCCCAGCATTTT. Together with reference TRBV30 and TRBJ1-5, the CDR3 gives the full variable domain: SQTIHQWPATLVQPVGSPLSLECTVEGTSNPNLYWYRQAAGRGLQLLFYSVGIGQISSEVPQNLSASRPQDRQFILSSKKLLLSDSGFYLCAWSVGGDPLGQPQHFGDGTRLSIL.

The chain joins TRBV7-3 to TRBJ2-2, with TRBD1 matching 8 bases. The CDR3 is made up of 15 amino acids. Germline assignment: CDR1 SGHTA and CDR2 FQGTGA. After removal of 5 bases from V and 4 bases from J, the junction contained 6 bases not matched to a gene. The CDR3 protein is CASSKDRVGTGELFF. The CDR3 bases are TGTGCCAGCAGCAAGGACAGGGTCGGCACCGGGGAGCTGTTTTTT.

This clone was observed once. This rearrangement joins TRBV5-1 to TRBJ2-1; TRBD2 agrees at 7 bases. The CDR3 length is 15 residues. Germline loops: CDR1 SGHRS, CDR2 YFSETQ. The J segment lost 3 bases and the V segment lost 0 bases, leaving 3 bases of the junction unmatched. DNA of the CDR3: TGCGCCAGCAGCTTGGCGGCTAGCGGCTACAATGAGCAGTTCTTC. This gives the protein CASSLAASGYNEQFF.

V and J are TRBV24-1 and TRBJ1-2; maybe TRBD1 (6 bases). V was cut by 4 bases and J by 1 base, with 15 bases left in between. This CDR3 region has 16 residues. Germline V lookup: CDR1 KGHDR, CDR2 SFDVKD. The CDR3 sequence: CATSENRQANNYGYTF. The CDR3 DNA sequence: TGTGCCACCAGTGAGAATAGACAGGCTAATAACTATGGCTACACCTTC.

This chain joins TRBV4-2 and TRBJ1-2, with 7 bases that match TRBD1. The CDR3 loop spans 19 amino acids. J was trimmed by 5 bases and V by 0 bases; bases with no gene match: 18. Germline CDR1 LGHNA, CDR2 YNFKEQ. The CDR3 DNA follows: TGTGCCAGCAGCCAAGAACATACCGGGACAGCGGACTTATTGTATGGCTACACCTTC. Translation: CASSQEHTGTADLLYGYTF.

The chain joins TRBV5-1 to TRBJ1-1; D is undetermined. There are 16 residues in the CDR3. V lost 3 bases and J 0 bases, leaving 15 bases between the germline ends. CDR1 and CDR2 (germline): SGHRS, YFSETQ. CDR3 DNA: TGCGCCAGCAGCTCAGTATTACGGACTGTGAACACTGAAGCTTTCTTT. As protein: CASSSVLRTVNTEAFF.

This clone appeared a few times. The chain has TRBV6-5 and TRBJ2-7, with 9 bases identical to TRBD1. The CDR3 sequence is 15 residues long. CDR1 is MNHEY and CDR2 is SVGAGI in the germline V gene. The V gene end was trimmed by 11 bases and the J gene end by 1 base; junction bases not matched to a gene: 12. CDR3 nucleotide sequence: TGTGCCGGGTCAGAGACAGGGGGATCGTCCTACGAGCAGTACTTC. This translates into CAGSETGGSSYEQYF.

This clone was seen just once. CDR3 region: CASSPPRAGTASTDTQYF. The CDR3 DNA reads as TGTGCCAGCTCACCACCGAGAGCGGGGACCGCTAGCACAGATACGCAGTATTTT. V usage is TRBV18 and J usage is TRBJ2-3; 7 nucleotides match TRBD2. This CDR3 region has 18 residues. Germline CDR1 reads KGHSH; CDR2 reads LQKENI. V shed 0 bases, J shed 0 bases, and the junction held 9 bases outside the gene matches.

This chain connects TRBV28 to TRBJ2-7; D is uncertain. CDR1 MDHEN and CDR2 SYDVKM come from the germline V gene. This CDR3 is 11 amino acids long. Trimming cost V 5 bases and J 4 bases, with 6 bases left between them. The CDR3 nucleotides read TGTGCCAGCAGTCTCAGGTACGAGCAGTACTTC. Its translation: CASSLRYEQYF.

The J gene is TRBJ1-1, the V gene TRBV5-6; D remains ambiguous. Germline loops: CDR1 SGHDT, CDR2 YYEEEE. The V and J ends lost 5 bases and 6 bases respectively, with 11 bases between them. CDR3 length equals 12 residues. DNA for the CDR3: TGTGCCAGCAGTGGAAGTAGCTCTGAAGCTTTCTTT. This sequence encodes CASSGSSSEAFF.

The rearrangement links TRBV12-1 to TRBJ2-3; the table's D call, TRBD2, has no DNA check behind it. TRBV12-1 is termed a pseudogene. This CDR3 has 15 amino acids. The CDR3 region has the DNA TGTGCCAGCAGCTTGGGACTAGCGGGGGGGGATACGCAGTATTTT. Translated, it gives CASSLGLAGGDTQYF.

V and J are TRBV5-1 and TRBJ2-6; a weak D match, TRBD2 (6 bases). Trimming removed 5 bases from V and 10 bases from J, with 22 bases in between. CDR1 and CDR2 (germline): SGHRS, YFSETQ. The CDR3 length is 16 residues. The CDR3 protein is CASSRVTGPGRNVLTF. CDR3 coding DNA: TGCGCCAGCAGTAGGGTTACGGGGCCAGGGAGGAACGTCCTGACTTTC.

The CDR3 spells CASSLIGNGGYTF. Here the CDR3 DNA reads TGTGCCAGCAGCTTAATTGGCAATGGCGGCTACACCTTC. J is TRBJ1-2 and V is TRBV7-8; D remains unclear. Germline V gives CDR1 SGHVS, CDR2 FQNEAQ. V was shortened by 2 bases and J by 8 bases, with 12 bases between the two germline ends. The CDR3 is 13 residues long.

The gene calls are TRBV5-5 and TRBJ2-7; no reliable D call. There are 15 residues in the CDR3. Germline V CDR1 and CDR2: SGHKS, YYEKEE (reference sequence). With 6 bases removed from V and 2 bases from J, the gap between germline ends came to 18 bases. The CDR3 sequence is CASNPYYIFTYEQYF. Here the CDR3 DNA reads TGTGCCAGCAATCCCTACTACATTTTCACCTACGAGCAGTACTTC. The full variable domain, in which reference TRBV5-5 and TRBJ2-7 provide the parts outside the CDR3, is DAGVTQSPTHLIKTRGQQVTLRCSPISGHKSVSWYQQVLGQGPQFIFQYYEKEERGRGNFPDRFSARQFPNYSSELNVNALLLGDSALYLCASNPYYIFTYEQYFGPGTRLTVT.

The gene calls are TRBV28 and TRBJ2-5; no definite D call. The ends were cut back, 3 bases at V and 8 bases at J, with 7 bases in the middle. The CDR3 covers 11 residues. CDR1 MDHEN and CDR2 SYDVKM come from the germline V gene. This chain's CDR3 is CASSLRLTQYF. The CDR3 nucleotides are TGTGCCAGCAGTTTGAGGCTAACCCAGTACTTC. Looking up the rest from reference TRBV28 and TRBJ2-5 gives the full variable domain: DVKVTQSSRYLVKRTGEKVFLECVQDMDHENMFWYRQDPGLGLRLIYFSYDVKMKEKGDIPEGYSVSREKKERFSLILESASTNQTSMYLCASSLRLTQYFGPGTRLLVL.